A single sample gave rise to the 26 T cell receptor beta chains below, sequenced in a study of blood T cell repertoires in COVID-19. Profiled with immunoSEQ multiplex PCR; TCRdb holds only in-frame clones, not every one. Of roughly 150,000 clones in the sample, 70% to 90% were seen once. Specimen: peripheral blood. These receptor sequences come from a woman older than 75 with COVID-19, enrolled during active disease.

The chain employs TRBV10-3 and TRBJ1-2; 7 bases are shared with TRBD1. After removal of 5 bases from V and 4 bases from J, the junction contained 4 bases not matched to a gene. Per the germline V gene, CDR1 is ENHRY and CDR2 is SYGVKD. The CDR3 sequence is 13 residues long. DNA for the CDR3: TGTGCCATCAGTCCCGACAGGGTCTATGGCTACACCTTC. This gives the protein CAISPDRVYGYTF.

This chain links TRBV7-2 with TRBJ1-1; TRBD1 aligns across 10 bases. The germline CDR1 and CDR2 sequences are SGHTA and FQGNSA. With V trimmed by 5 bases and J by 3 bases, 6 bases remained unmatched. This CDR3 has 15 residues. CDR3 bases: TGTGCCAGCAGCCTTGGACAGGGGGTATACACTGAAGCTTTCTTT. It encodes CASSLGQGVYTEAFF.

The rearrangement joins TRBV11-2 to TRBJ1-2, with 8 bases identical to TRBD1. The germline V gene encodes CDR1 SGHAT and CDR2 FQNNGV. The CDR3 length is 13 residues. Trimming took 5 bases from V and 4 from J; bases not matched to a gene: 3. DNA of the CDR3: TGTGCCAGCAGCCGGGGACAGGTCTATGGCTACACCTTC. Amino acids: CASSRGQVYGYTF.

The chain joins TRBV6-5 to TRBJ1-4, with unresolved D. Per the germline V gene, CDR1 is MNHEY and CDR2 is SVGAGI. CDR3 length: 11 residues. V lost 7 bases, J lost 5 bases, and 5 bases lay in between. In DNA, the CDR3 is TGTGCCAGCACCCTGAATGAAAAACTGTTTTTT. Translation: CASTLNEKLFF.

The chain joins TRBV6-5 to TRBJ2-7; 8 nucleotides line up with TRBD1. The CDR3 length is 15 residues. With V trimmed by 2 bases and J by 3 bases, 6 bases remained unmatched. The germline V gene encodes CDR1 MNHEY and CDR2 SVGAGI. The CDR3 protein is CASSYGQGAFYEQYF. CDR3 nucleotide sequence: TGTGCCAGCAGTTACGGCCAGGGGGCTTTCTACGAGCAGTACTTC.

The chain joins TRBV7-9 to TRBJ2-7; maybe TRBD1 (5 bases). The CDR3 is 14 residues long. V was shortened by 2 bases and J by 1 base, with 9 bases between the two germline ends. Germline V gene lookup returns CDR1 SEHNR and CDR2 FQNEAQ (reference sequence). The CDR3 DNA sequence: TGTGCCAGCAGCTTAACAGGAACGTCCTACGAGCAGTACTTC. Translating it yields CASSLTGTSYEQYF.

The rearrangement joins TRBV29-1 to TRBJ1-5; a possible D gene is TRBD1 (5 bases). The CDR3 contains 13 residues. Trimming shortened V by 1 base and J by 7 bases, and 11 bases separated the two germline ends. The germline gives CDR1 SQVTM, CDR2 ANQGSEA. The CDR3 bases are TGCAGCGTTGAAGCAGGGCCTTCACAGCCCCAGCATTTT. It specifies CSVEAGPSQPQHF.

The CDR3 nucleotides read TGTGCCAGCAGCAAGCGGACGCAGAACACTGAAGCTTTCTTT. This encodes CASSKRTQNTEAFF. The chain uses TRBV11-2 and TRBJ1-1; no definite D call. The V end was cut by 5 bases, the J end by 1 base, with 11 bases between. The CDR3 runs to 14 residues. Looked up from germline, CDR1 is SGHAT and CDR2 is FQNNGV.

The chain employs TRBV7-8 and TRBJ1-1; 9 bases align to TRBD1. The junction had 6 bases not matched to a gene; V was cut back by 5 bases and J by 5 bases. The CDR3 consists of 14 residues. Per germline, CDR1 SGHVS and CDR2 FQNEAQ. The CDR3 is CASSVGQGWTEAFF. CDR3 DNA: TGTGCCAGCAGCGTAGGACAGGGGTGGACTGAAGCTTTCTTT.

V is TRBV19 and J is TRBJ1-2; D might be TRBD1 (6 bases). The V and J ends lost 6 bases and 5 bases respectively, with 13 bases between them. The CDR3 has 13 amino acids. Looked up from germline, CDR1 is LNHDA and CDR2 is SQIVND (reference sequence). CDR3 sequence (DNA): TGTGCCAGTAGATCCCTAGGACAGTATGGCTACACCTTC. This gives the protein CASRSLGQYGYTF.

The J gene is TRBJ2-2, the V gene TRBV28, with 7 nucleotides matching TRBD1. Germline V gene sequence: CDR1 MDHEN, CDR2 SYDVKM. Trimming at V came to 3 bases and at J to 1 base, leaving 5 bases not matched to a gene. The CDR3 spans 16 residues. The CDR3 region has the DNA TGTGCCAGCAGTTTGGCTGGGACAGAGAACACCGGGGAGCTGTTTTTT. It yields the protein CASSLAGTENTGELFF.

The chain carries TRBV3-1 (or the pseudogene TRBV3-2) and TRBJ2-5, with D hard to call. V was shortened by 2 bases and J by 5 bases, with 15 bases between the two germline ends. Per the germline V gene, CDR1 is LGHDT and CDR2 is YNNKEL (reference sequence). The CDR3 covers 15 residues. DNA for the CDR3: TGTGCCAGCAGCCAACAGAAACTAATAGTTGAGACCCAGTACTTC. Translating it yields CASSQQKLIVETQYF.

The rearrangement links TRBV2 to TRBJ1-6; D gene unclear. The CDR3 covers 12 residues. V was cut by 4 bases and J by 10 bases, with 8 bases left in between. Germline CDR1 SNHLY, CDR2 FYNNEI. CDR3 bases: TGTGCCAGCAGTGCGGGTAGCTCACCCCTCCACTTT. This sequence encodes CASSAGSSPLHF.

The CDR3 is CASNRGQGAHQPQHF. CDR3 nucleotides: TGTGCCAGTAATCGAGGACAGGGGGCGCATCAGCCCCAGCATTTT. The rearrangement uses TRBV19 and TRBJ1-5; 11 bases line up with TRBD1. Germline values: CDR1 LNHDA, CDR2 SQIVND (reference sequence). Trimming at V came to 7 bases and at J to 5 bases, leaving 7 bases not matched to a gene. The CDR3 has 15 residues. The whole variable domain, remainder taken from reference TRBV19 and TRBJ1-5, is DGGITQSPKYLFRKEGQNVTLSCEQNLNHDAMYWYRQDPGQGLRLIYYSQIVNDFQKGDIAEGYSVSREKKESFPLTVTSAQKNPTAFYLCASNRGQGAHQPQHFGDGTRLSIL.

The rearrangement links TRBV4-3 to TRBJ2-2; possible D gene TRBD2, 5 bases. The length of the CDR3 is 13 residues. The V gene lost 1 base and the J gene lost 8 bases, with 8 bases spanning the gap. Germline V gene data show CDR1 as LGHNA and CDR2 as YSLEER. The CDR3 is CASSQVSGGELFF. For the CDR3, the DNA is TGCGCCAGCAGCCAAGTGAGCGGTGGGGAGCTGTTTTTT.

This clone appeared once. This chain links TRBV7-3 with TRBJ2-3; D gene unclear. CDR1 and CDR2 from the germline V gene are SGHTA and FQGTGA. Trimming left V 6 bases short and J 1 base short, with 8 bases between. CDR3 size: 13 residues. The CDR3 sequence: CASSKRGTDTQYF. The CDR3 DNA sequence: TGTGCCAGCAGTAAGAGAGGCACAGATACGCAGTATTTT.

The table lists this clone with a few counts. This chain connects TRBV12-3 or TRBV12-4 to TRBJ2-3; 7 nucleotides align to TRBD2. V shed 6 bases, J shed 6 bases, and the junction held 6 bases outside the gene matches. The CDR3 sequence is 13 residues long. The CDR3 DNA reads TGTGCCAGCAGCTCCGGGACTACGGATACGCAGTATTTT. This sequence encodes CASSSGTTDTQYF.

The chain links TRBV10-1 to TRBJ2-7; 8 bases line up with TRBD1. CDR1 WNHNN and CDR2 SYGVQD come from the germline V gene (reference sequence). Trimming took 6 bases from V and 5 from J; bases not matched to a gene: 9. The CDR3 consists of 14 residues. The CDR3 sequence: CASSRGPPQNEQYF. The CDR3, as DNA: TGCGCCAGCAGCAGGGGGCCCCCCCAAAACGAGCAGTACTTC.

The V call is TRBV11-3, the J call TRBJ2-7, with D unresolved. Germline values: CDR1 SGHNT, CDR2 YENEEA. V was clipped by 5 bases and J by 6 bases, with 14 bases between them. The CDR3 runs to 13 residues. CDR3 coding DNA: TGTGCCAGCAGCCCATCCCGGGTGGGCGAGCAGTACTTC. Its translation is CASSPSRVGEQYF.

V is TRBV9 and J is TRBJ1-6; weak D call: TRBD1 (5 bases). The CDR3 totals 15 residues. Trimming pared 3 bases from V and 0 bases from J, leaving 7 bases between. CDR1 SGDLS and CDR2 YYNGEE come from the germline V gene. This CDR3 reads CASSGTSSYNSPLHF. Here the CDR3 DNA reads TGTGCCAGCAGCGGGACAAGCTCCTATAATTCACCCCTCCACTTT.

V usage is TRBV6-5 and J usage is TRBJ1-2; 9 positions match TRBD1. The CDR3 length is 13 residues. Germline values: CDR1 MNHEY, CDR2 SVGAGI. J lost 8 bases, V lost 6 bases, and 7 bases had no gene match. The CDR3 spells CASRTGGIGGYTF. The CDR3, as DNA: TGTGCCAGCAGGACAGGGGGTATCGGAGGCTACACCTTC.

This rearrangement joins TRBV18 to TRBJ1-2; TRBD1 aligns across 8 bases. This CDR3 region has 15 residues. Trimming cost V 3 bases and J 6 bases; bases outside gene matches: 9. Germline lookup yields CDR1 KGHSH and CDR2 LQKENI. Written as DNA, the CDR3 is TGTGCCAGCTCACCCGAAGGGACAGGAAGGGATGGCTACACCTTC. Protein: CASSPEGTGRDGYTF.

J is TRBJ2-1 and V is TRBV19; D gene uncertain. The CDR3 is 15 residues long. V shed 6 bases and J shed 5 bases, with 17 bases lying between them. The germline gives CDR1 LNHDA, CDR2 SQIVND (reference sequence). In DNA form, the CDR3 reads TGTGCCAGTAGCCCCGAGGTTTGGGTTGACAATGAGCAGTTCTTC. Translated: CASSPEVWVDNEQFF.

This clone was observed once. This chain uses TRBV10-3 with TRBJ2-2; tentative D call: TRBD1 (6 bases). CDR1 and CDR2 (germline): ENHRY, SYGVKD. The CDR3 length is 16 residues. Deletions cut 9 bases from V and 1 base from J, with 18 bases between. CDR3 DNA sequence: TGTGCCATATCTCGGCAGTTACAGGGGAACACCGGGGAGCTGTTTTTT. This gives the protein CAISRQLQGNTGELFF.

The J gene is TRBJ1-4, the V gene TRBV6-5, with 9 bases that match TRBD1. The CDR3 runs to 13 residues. Losses at the gene ends were 6 bases for V and 11 bases for J; bases not matched to a gene: 7. Per germline, CDR1 MNHEY and CDR2 SVGAGI. CDR3 region: CASRLGQGGKLFF. CDR3 DNA: TGTGCCAGCAGACTGGGACAGGGTGGGAAACTGTTTTTT.

The chain is built from TRBV5-1 and TRBJ1-2; a weak D match, TRBD1 (5 bases). Deletions cut 0 bases from V and 2 bases from J, with 5 bases between. Looked up from germline, CDR1 is SGHRS and CDR2 is YFSETQ. The CDR3 has 13 residues. Written as DNA, the CDR3 is TGCGCCAGCAGCTTGGAGGGGAACTATGGCTACACCTTC. Protein sequence: CASSLEGNYGYTF.